These 18 T cell receptor beta chains originate from one sample sequenced in a study of CXCR3-negative and CXCR3-positive naive CD8 T cells. 5' RACE that incorporated UMI labels was used to prepare the TRB cDNA libraries. TCRdb reprocessed the 5' RACE reads; each CDR3 protein has one entry and no DNA is given. In all, the sample yields 70,000 to 100,000 distinct CDR3 sequences. Sequenced: naive CXCR3- CD8+ T cells from blood. Subset specified: CD45RO-CCR7+CD27+CD95- naive CD8+ T cells lacking CXCR3 (TNR3-). These receptors all stem from a human donor in good health. Some clones in this sample may be carry-over from other donors' samples.

The J gene is TRBJ2-1, the V gene TRBV7-9. The CDR3 covers 14 residues. Germline CDR1 reads SEHNR; CDR2 reads FQNEAQ (reference sequence). CDR3 in amino acids: CASSLEPLYNEQFF.

The chain uses TRBV5-6 and TRBJ2-1; TCRdb's D gene call, TRBD2, goes unchecked for lack of DNA. Germline CDR1 and CDR2: SGHDT and YYEEEE. CDR3 length: 13 amino acids. The CDR3 loop reads CASSFTGEEEQFF.

The chain carries TRBV20-1 and TRBJ2-7. Germline V gives CDR1 DFQATT, CDR2 SNEGSKA (reference sequence). The CDR3 contains 11 residues. CDR3 region: CSARWWRLQYF.

This CDR3 is CASSLGLAGVNEQFF. V gene TRBV5-1 combines with J gene TRBJ2-1; the D gene TCRdb calls, TRBD2, cannot be checked with no DNA. The CDR3 is 15 residues long. From germline, CDR1 is SGHRS and CDR2 YFSETQ.

The chain is built from TRBV7-9 and TRBJ2-1; checking the TCRdb D call of TRBD2 is not possible without DNA. The CDR3 has 15 amino acids. In germline, CDR1 is SEHNR, CDR2 FQNEAQ (reference sequence). CDR3 region: CASSLPSVGDNEQFF.

V and J are TRBV12-3 or TRBV12-4 and TRBJ2-1. CDR3 size: 11 residues. CDR3: CASRGRNEQFF.

This chain connects TRBV7-9 to TRBJ1-2; absent DNA, TCRdb's TRBD1 call cannot be checked. The length of the CDR3 is 12 residues. Looked up from germline, CDR1 is SEHNR and CDR2 is FQNEAQ (reference sequence). CDR3 region: CASSQTGDGYTF.

This chain links TRBV5-1 with TRBJ2-7; the TCRdb call, TRBD1, lacks DNA for checking. The germline V gene has CDR1 SGHRS and CDR2 YFSETQ. This CDR3 comprises 13 residues. This CDR3 reads CASRTGGTYEQYF.

V and J are TRBV7-8 and TRBJ2-7. Germline-derived CDR1 and CDR2 are SGHVS and FQNEAQ. The length of the CDR3 is 15 residues. CDR3 residues: CASSLVTASSYEQYF.

This chain links TRBV12-3 or TRBV12-4 with TRBJ1-2; the TCRdb call, TRBD1, lacks DNA for checking. This CDR3 comprises 13 residues. This chain's CDR3 is CASSFVLWYGYTF.

The chain's CDR3 is CSVLLAVNTEAFF. The V gene is TRBV29-1, the J gene TRBJ1-1. Germline CDR1 and CDR2: SQVTM and ANQGSEA. This CDR3 contains 13 residues.

The chain employs TRBV11-2 and TRBJ2-1; TCRdb's D gene call, TRBD2, goes unchecked for lack of DNA. This CDR3 has 18 residues. Germline CDR1 and CDR2: SGHAT and FQNNGV. This chain's CDR3 is CASSLTPGREGTYNEQFF.

V usage is TRBV21-1 and J usage is TRBJ2-6. TRBV21-1 is described as a pseudogene. The CDR3 consists of 18 residues. CDR3 sequence: CASSKGHRVGSGANVLTF.

This sequence joins TRBV29-1 and TRBJ2-7; TCRdb proposes TRBD1, but this gene call is untestable without DNA. The CDR3 extends over 13 amino acids. Germline loops: CDR1 SQVTM, CDR2 ANQGSEA. Here the CDR3 reads CSVEVGEAYEQYF.

The genes are TRBV9 and TRBJ2-1. Germline CDR1 and CDR2: SGDLS and YYNGEE. The CDR3 extends over 15 amino acids. CDR3 region: CASSVDSDFYNEQFF.

The J gene is TRBJ1-1, the V gene TRBV5-4; TCRdb outputs TRBD1, but without DNA this stays unchecked. CDR3 size: 15 residues. The germline V gene encodes CDR1 SGHNT and CDR2 YYREEE (reference sequence). The CDR3 loop is CASSSGDTRNTEAFF. Full variable domain (missing parts from reference TRBV5-4 and TRBJ1-1): ETGVTQSPTHLIKTRGQQVTLRCSSQSGHNTVSWYQQALGQGPQFIFQYYREEENGRGNFPPRFSGLQFPNYSSELNVNALELDDSALYLCASSSGDTRNTEAFFGQGTRLTVV.

The gene calls are TRBV28 and TRBJ2-7; TCRdb's D gene call, TRBD1, goes unchecked for lack of DNA. Germline V lookup: CDR1 MDHEN, CDR2 SYDVKM. The CDR3 loop spans 15 amino acids. CDR3 sequence reads: CASSFRGGSSYEQYF.

The chain employs TRBV7-9 and TRBJ2-1; the TCRdb call, TRBD1, lacks DNA for checking. The CDR3 runs to 15 residues. Germline loops: CDR1 SEHNR, CDR2 FQNEAQ (reference sequence). The CDR3 protein is CASSYRDGAYNEQFF.